The subject of this entry is one TCR beta chain. Its antigen remains unidentified. No base quality values were provided; no much bigger clone lies one nucleotide off. The sample is drawn from a study of T cell responses to AZD1222 COVID-19 vaccine (dated by TCRdb to the early 2020s). As for the study more broadly: A total of roughly 240 trial participants underwent TCR sequencing, of whom nearly 210 received two doses of AZD1222 and some 25 received two doses of the MenACWY control vaccine. Trial participants were enrolled by age into subgroups of 18-55, 56-69 and 70-plus years, and roughly 160, 29 and 62 TCR-sequenced participants, respectively, were included in these subgroups. Points the paper makes about the study in general: In the small 56-69-year group, the increase in depth fell short of significance, most likely because of low power. Conclusions about previously exposed vaccinees are limited, since just a handful of AZD1222 recipients were seropositive for SARS-CoV-2 at baseline. Participants were mostly white British, with more females than males. The authors suggested clonal diversity may have been underestimated. Because no day 14 peak-response samples were available, repertoires were characterized only after the peak T cell response. A significant rise in spike-specific TCR breadth and depth was observed after two AZD1222 doses relative to day 0 and relative to MenACWY recipients. Reportedly, almost half of the unique spike-specific TCRs recognized epitopes lying outside the regions that are mutated in the B.1.351 and B.1.1.7 variants. The whole spike protein was spanned by vaccine-associated CD4 TCRs, and dominant responses were seen in regions 160-218 and 743-854.

The time point tag for this specimen amounts to: about 28 days (+/-7) after the second vaccine dose. AZD1222 recipients whose second dose came at about 4 weeks and those whose second dose came at about 12 weeks were combined into one group, since spike-specific TCR depth and breadth did not differ between the two schedules. Vaccinee samples came from UK trials COV001 and COV002, including a single-blind randomized controlled phase 2/3 trial of AZD1222 (ChAdOx1 nCoV-19) in healthy adults. Trial participant PBMC samples were collected at day 0 and day 28 after the second dose for TCRbeta chain sequencing. V is cut back by 4 bases and J by 2 bases, with 4 bases in the junction unmatched. The germline V gene sets CDR1 to SGHNT and CDR2 to YENEEA. Its CDR3 holds 16 amino acids, cysteine through phenylalanine. Only the CDR3 region is kept as DNA, spanning 48 bases read in frame from base 1. The CDR3 regions of human TCRbeta chains were analyzed by immunosequencing. The study's own analysis went as follows. Repertoire TCRs were checked for matches against a reference library of SARS-CoV-2-specific TCRs that had been generated using the MIRA antigen-specificity platform. Breadth was defined as the fraction of unique TCRs that were SARS-CoV-2-associated. Depth was defined as the fraction of total T cells that were SARS-CoV-2-associated. Using the MIRA data, each spike-specific TCR was mapped to the spike region that the TCR reacts to and placed in a CD4 or CD8 class. Log10-transformed breadth and depth values were compared by one-way ANOVA with Sidak's multiple comparisons tests. TCRdb re-hosts the immuneACCESS table, in-frame sequences only. Its copies lack some clones; in the studies checked, an unresolved V gene accounts for under half of them, and the cause for the rest is not known. Clone size and V and J calls were adopted from that table, with D and trimming inferred from the DNA. In all, the sample holds 140,000 or so clones, and about 86% of those were seen once. About 4.8% of the sample is taken by the ten largest.

The sequenced sample was peripheral blood, obtained 28 days after the second AZD1222 dose. This TCR was recovered from an adult who received the AZD1222 COVID-19 vaccine. The sequence joins TRBV11-3 to TRBJ2-3; 12 bases in the middle match TRBD2. Here the CDR3 is given as CASSSGLAGTTDTQYF. The DNA reads TGTGCCAGCAGCTCCGGACTAGCGGGGACCACAGATACGCAGTATTTT.